The source of this T cell receptor (beta chain) is a study of cytomegalovirus exposure and HLA in healthy donors. Study outcomes and limitations: In a later analysis, V- and J-gene trimming of beta chains associated with a DCLRE1C missense variant, replicated independently. Later on, an analysis found that several of the most significant clusters appeared to be linked to common viral pathogens, which included parvovirus B19. According to a later analysis, donors in an Asian-associated ancestry cluster reportedly had fewer N-insertions than the approximately 620-donor mean.

The PCR contained 60 Vbeta and 13 Jbeta primers. Assay used: immunoSEQ multiplex PCR; TCRdb lists only in-frame clones, some missing. The sample includes about 150,000 clones, 60% to 80% of them seen just once. Looked up from germline, CDR1 is SGHTA and CDR2 is FQGTGA. The CDR3 is 14 amino acids. The V and J ends lost 1 base and 3 bases respectively, with 8 bases between them. A note on this clone: As yet, its antigen is unknown.

Sequences were obtained from PBMCs. This receptor was taken from a male donor in good health and CMV-seronegative. The gene calls are TRBV7-3 and TRBJ2-3, with D possibly TRBD2 on 5 matching bases. Written as DNA, the CDR3 is TGTGCCAGCAGCTTAATGGGGAGAACAGATACGCAGTATTTT. As protein: CASSLMGRTDTQYF.